This TCR beta chain is from a study of radiotherapy plus CTLA-4 blockade in lung cancer. Regarding the study as a whole: In blood, early T cell clone dynamics reportedly predicted response best, together with interferon-beta. TCR clones from tumors expanded in blood after radiotherapy plus ipilimumab.

There are 17 residues in the CDR3. The germline gives CDR1 LGHNA, CDR2 YSLEER. Trimming stripped 0 bases from V and 2 bases from J, with 15 bases between. The data were produced by immunoSEQ multiplex PCR, yet TCRdb's version contains in-frame clones alone and is incomplete. Counted here are approximately 60,000 clones, approximately 75% occurring once; the ten biggest clones make up approximately 4%. Notes on this clone: Its antigen is undetermined.

The chain carries TRBV4-3 and TRBJ2-3, with D perhaps matching TRBD1 (5 bases). The material sequenced was peripheral blood, taken from a patient treated with radiotherapy plus ipilimumab. This TCR came from a human donor with non-small cell lung cancer who had a complete response to radiotherapy plus ipilimumab. DNA for the CDR3: TGCGCCAGCAGCCAAGATCGCGGCAGGGATTACACAGATACGCAGTATTTT. Encoded protein: CASSQDRGRDYTDTQYF.